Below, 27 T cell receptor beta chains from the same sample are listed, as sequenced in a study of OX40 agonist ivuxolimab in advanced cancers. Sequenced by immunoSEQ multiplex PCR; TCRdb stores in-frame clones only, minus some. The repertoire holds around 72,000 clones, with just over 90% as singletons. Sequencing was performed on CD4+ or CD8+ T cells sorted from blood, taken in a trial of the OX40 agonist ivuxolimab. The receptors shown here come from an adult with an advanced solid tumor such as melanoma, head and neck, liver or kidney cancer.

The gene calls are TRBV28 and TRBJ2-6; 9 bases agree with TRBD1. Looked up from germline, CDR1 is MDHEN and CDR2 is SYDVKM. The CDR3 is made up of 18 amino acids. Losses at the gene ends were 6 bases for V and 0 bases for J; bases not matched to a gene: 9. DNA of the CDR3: TGTGCCAGCAGCCCCGGGACAGGGAAGCCCTCTGGGGCCAACGTCCTGACTTTC. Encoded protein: CASSPGTGKPSGANVLTF.

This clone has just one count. The CDR3 DNA reads as TGTGCCAGTAGCCGGGGACTTTTCAAAAACATTCAGTACTTC. Encoded protein: CASSRGLFKNIQYF. The rearrangement uses TRBV19 and TRBJ2-4, with TRBD2 as a possible D gene (6 bases). The CDR3 consists of 14 residues. Per the germline V gene, CDR1 is LNHDA and CDR2 is SQIVND (reference sequence). V lost 6 bases and J 3 bases, leaving 12 bases between the germline ends.

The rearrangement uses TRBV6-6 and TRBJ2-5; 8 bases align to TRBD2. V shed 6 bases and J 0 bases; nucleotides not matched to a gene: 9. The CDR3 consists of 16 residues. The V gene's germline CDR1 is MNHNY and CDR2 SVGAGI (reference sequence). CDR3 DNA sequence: TGTGCCAGCAGCGTTAGGGGCGGGGGGTACCAAGAGACCCAGTACTTC. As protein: CASSVRGGGYQETQYF.

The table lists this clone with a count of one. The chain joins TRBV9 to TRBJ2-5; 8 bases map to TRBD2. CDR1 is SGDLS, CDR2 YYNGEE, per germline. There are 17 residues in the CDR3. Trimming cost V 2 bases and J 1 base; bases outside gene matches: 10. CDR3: CASSVGLAGSFQETQYF. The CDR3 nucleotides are TGTGCCAGCAGCGTTGGTCTAGCGGGCAGTTTCCAAGAGACCCAGTACTTC.

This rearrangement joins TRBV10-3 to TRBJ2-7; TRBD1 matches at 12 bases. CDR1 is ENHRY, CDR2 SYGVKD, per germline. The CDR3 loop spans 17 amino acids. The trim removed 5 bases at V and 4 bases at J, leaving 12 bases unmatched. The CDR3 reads CAISPGTGGVGMYEQYF. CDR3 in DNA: TGTGCCATCAGTCCCGGGACAGGGGGCGTCGGGATGTACGAGCAGTACTTC.

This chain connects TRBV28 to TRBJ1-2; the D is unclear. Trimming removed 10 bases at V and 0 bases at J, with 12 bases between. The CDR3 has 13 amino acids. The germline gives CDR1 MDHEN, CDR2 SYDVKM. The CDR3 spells CATLRPANYGYTF. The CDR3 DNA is TGTGCCACCCTCCGTCCGGCTAACTATGGCTACACCTTC.

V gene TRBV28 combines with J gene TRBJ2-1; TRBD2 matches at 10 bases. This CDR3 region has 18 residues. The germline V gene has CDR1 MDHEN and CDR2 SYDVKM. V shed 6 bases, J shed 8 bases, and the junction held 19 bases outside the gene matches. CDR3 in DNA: TGTGCCAGCAGACGCGGACTAGCGGCTTTCCTTTGGGGTGATGAGCAGTTCTTC. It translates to CASRRGLAAFLWGDEQFF.

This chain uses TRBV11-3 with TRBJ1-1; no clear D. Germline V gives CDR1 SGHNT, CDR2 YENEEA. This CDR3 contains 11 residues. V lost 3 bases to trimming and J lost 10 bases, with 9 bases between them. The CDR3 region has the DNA TGTGCCAGCAGCTTTGGGTGGGGAGCTTTCTTT. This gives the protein CASSFGWGAFF.

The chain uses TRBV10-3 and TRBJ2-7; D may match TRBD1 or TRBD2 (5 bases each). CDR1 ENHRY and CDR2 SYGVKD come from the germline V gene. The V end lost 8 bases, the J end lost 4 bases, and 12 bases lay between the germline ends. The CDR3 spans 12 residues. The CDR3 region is CAIGETVYEQYF. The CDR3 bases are TGTGCCATCGGGGAGACAGTATACGAGCAGTACTTC.

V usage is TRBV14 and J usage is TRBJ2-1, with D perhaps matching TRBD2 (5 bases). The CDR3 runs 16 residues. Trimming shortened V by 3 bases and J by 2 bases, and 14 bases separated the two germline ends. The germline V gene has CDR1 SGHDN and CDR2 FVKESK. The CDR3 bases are TGTGCCAGCAGCCATTCTGGCGGGTTTCCCTACAATGAGCAGTTCTTC. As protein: CASSHSGGFPYNEQFF.

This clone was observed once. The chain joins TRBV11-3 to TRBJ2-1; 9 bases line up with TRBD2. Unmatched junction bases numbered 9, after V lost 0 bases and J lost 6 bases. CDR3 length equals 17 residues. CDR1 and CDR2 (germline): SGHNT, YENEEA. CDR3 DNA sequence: TGTGCCAGCAGCTTAGATCTTGGCGGGAGGGTGCTCAATGAGCAGTTCTTC. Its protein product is CASSLDLGGRVLNEQFF.

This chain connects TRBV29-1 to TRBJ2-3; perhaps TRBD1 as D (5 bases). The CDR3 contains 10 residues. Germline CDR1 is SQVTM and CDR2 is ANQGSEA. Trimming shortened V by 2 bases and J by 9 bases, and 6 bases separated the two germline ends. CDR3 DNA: TGCAGCGTTGAACAGGGCACGCAGTATTTT. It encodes CSVEQGTQYF.

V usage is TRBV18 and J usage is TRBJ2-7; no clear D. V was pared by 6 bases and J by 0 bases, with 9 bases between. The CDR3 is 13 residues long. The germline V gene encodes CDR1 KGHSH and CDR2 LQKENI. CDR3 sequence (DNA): TGTGCCAGCTCCCCCGACGCCTCCTACGAGCAGTACTTC. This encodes CASSPDASYEQYF.

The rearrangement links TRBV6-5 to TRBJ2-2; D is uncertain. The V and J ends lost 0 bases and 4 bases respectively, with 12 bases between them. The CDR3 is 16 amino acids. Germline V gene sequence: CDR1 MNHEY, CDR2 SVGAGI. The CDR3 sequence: CASSYSLEWITGELFF. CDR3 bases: TGTGCCAGCAGTTACTCTCTCGAGTGGATCACCGGGGAGCTGTTTTTT.

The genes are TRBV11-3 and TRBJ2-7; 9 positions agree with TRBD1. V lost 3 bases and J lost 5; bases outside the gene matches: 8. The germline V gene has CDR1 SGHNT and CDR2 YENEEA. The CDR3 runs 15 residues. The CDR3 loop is CASSLGGTGFNEQYF. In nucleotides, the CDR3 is TGTGCCAGCAGCTTGGGCGGGACAGGGTTCAACGAGCAGTACTTC.

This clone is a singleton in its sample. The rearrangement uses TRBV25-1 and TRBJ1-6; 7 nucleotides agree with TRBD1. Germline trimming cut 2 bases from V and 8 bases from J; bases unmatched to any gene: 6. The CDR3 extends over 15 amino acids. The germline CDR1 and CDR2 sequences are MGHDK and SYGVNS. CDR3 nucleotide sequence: TGTGCCAGCAGTGAAAGGGGGCTGATTTATTCACCCCTCCACTTT. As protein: CASSERGLIYSPLHF. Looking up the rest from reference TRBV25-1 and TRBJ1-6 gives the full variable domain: EADIYQTPRYLVIGTGKKITLECSQTMGHDKMYWYQQDPGMELHLIHYSYGVNSTEKGDLSSESTVSRIRTEHFPLTLESARPSHTSQYLCASSERGLIYSPLHFGNGTRLTVT.

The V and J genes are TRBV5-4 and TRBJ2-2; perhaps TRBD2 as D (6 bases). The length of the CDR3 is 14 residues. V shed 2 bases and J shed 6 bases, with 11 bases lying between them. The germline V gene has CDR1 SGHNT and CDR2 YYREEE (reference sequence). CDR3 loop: CASSFGTSAGELFF. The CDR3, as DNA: TGTGCCAGCAGCTTCGGGACTTCAGCCGGGGAGCTGTTTTTT.

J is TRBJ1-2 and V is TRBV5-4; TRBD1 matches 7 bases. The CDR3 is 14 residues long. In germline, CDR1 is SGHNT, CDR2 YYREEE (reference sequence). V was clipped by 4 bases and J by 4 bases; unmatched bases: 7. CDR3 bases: TGTGCCAGCAGCATATCCGGGACAGCCTATGGCTACACCTTC. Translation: CASSISGTAYGYTF.

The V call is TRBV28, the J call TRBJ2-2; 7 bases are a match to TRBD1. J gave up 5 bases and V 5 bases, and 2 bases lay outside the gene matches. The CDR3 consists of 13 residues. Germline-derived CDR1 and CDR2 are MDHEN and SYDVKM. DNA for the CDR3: TGTGCCAGCAGTGGGGGACAGACCGGGGAGCTGTTTTTT. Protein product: CASSGGQTGELFF. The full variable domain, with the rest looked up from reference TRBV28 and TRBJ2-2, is DVKVTQSSRYLVKRTGEKVFLECVQDMDHENMFWYRQDPGLGLRLIYFSYDVKMKEKGDIPEGYSVSREKKERFSLILESASTNQTSMYLCASSGGQTGELFFGEGSRLTVL.

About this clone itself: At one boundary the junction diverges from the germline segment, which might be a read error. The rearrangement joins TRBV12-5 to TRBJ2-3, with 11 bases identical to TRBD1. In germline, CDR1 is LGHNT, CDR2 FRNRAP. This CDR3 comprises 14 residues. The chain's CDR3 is CTSGRDRGTDTQYF. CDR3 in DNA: TGTACTAGTGGCCGGGACAGGGGGACAGATACGCAGTATTTT.

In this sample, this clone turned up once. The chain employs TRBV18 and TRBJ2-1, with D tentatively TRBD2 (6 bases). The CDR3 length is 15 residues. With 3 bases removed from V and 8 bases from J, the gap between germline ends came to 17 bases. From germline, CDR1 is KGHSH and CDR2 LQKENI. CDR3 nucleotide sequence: TGTGCCAGCTCACCTTACAGCGGGTACGTCGATGAGCAGTTCTTC. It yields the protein CASSPYSGYVDEQFF.

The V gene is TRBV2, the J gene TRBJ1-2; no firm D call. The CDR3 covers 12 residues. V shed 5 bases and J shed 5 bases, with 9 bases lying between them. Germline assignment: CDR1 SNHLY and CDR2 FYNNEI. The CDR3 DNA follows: TGTGCCAGCAGTCCCGACCCGTATGGCTACACCTTC. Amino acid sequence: CASSPDPYGYTF.

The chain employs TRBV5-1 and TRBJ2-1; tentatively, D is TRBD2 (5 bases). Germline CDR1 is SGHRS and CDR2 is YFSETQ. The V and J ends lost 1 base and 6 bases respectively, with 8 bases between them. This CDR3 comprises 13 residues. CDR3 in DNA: TGCGCCAGCAGCTTGTATGAGGGCAATGAGCAGTTCTTC. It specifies CASSLYEGNEQFF.

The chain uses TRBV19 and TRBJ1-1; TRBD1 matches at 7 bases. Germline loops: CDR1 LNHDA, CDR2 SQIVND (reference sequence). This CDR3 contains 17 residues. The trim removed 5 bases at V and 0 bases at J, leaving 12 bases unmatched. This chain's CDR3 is CASSPISGGSMNTEAFF. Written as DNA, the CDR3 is TGTGCCAGTAGTCCAATCTCAGGGGGGTCCATGAACACTGAAGCTTTCTTT.

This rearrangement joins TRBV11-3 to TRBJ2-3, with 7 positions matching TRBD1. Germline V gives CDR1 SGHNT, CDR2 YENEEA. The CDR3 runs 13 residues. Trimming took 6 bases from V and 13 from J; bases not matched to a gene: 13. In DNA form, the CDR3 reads TGTGCCAGCAGTTCAACCAGACAGGGCCTGGAGTATTTT. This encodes CASSSTRQGLEYF.

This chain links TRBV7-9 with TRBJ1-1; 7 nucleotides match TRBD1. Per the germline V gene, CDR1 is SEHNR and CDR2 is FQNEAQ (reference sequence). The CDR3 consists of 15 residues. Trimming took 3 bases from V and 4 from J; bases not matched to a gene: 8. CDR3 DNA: TGTGCCAGCAGCTTGGGGGAGGGGGCGGTCACTGAAGCTTTCTTT. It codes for CASSLGEGAVTEAFF.

The CDR3: CASSIRDWEDTQYF. CDR3 sequence (DNA): TGTGCCAGTAGTATTCGGGACTGGGAAGATACGCAGTATTTT. The chain joins TRBV19 to TRBJ2-3; maybe TRBD2 (6 bases). Germline assignment: CDR1 LNHDA and CDR2 SQIVND (reference sequence). This CDR3 spans 14 amino acids. Trimming left V 3 bases short and J 5 bases short, with 12 bases between. Variable domain in full (rest from reference TRBV19 and TRBJ2-3): DGGITQSPKYLFRKEGQNVTLSCEQNLNHDAMYWYRQDPGQGLRLIYYSQIVNDFQKGDIAEGYSVSREKKESFPLTVTSAQKNPTAFYLCASSIRDWEDTQYFGPGTRLTVL.